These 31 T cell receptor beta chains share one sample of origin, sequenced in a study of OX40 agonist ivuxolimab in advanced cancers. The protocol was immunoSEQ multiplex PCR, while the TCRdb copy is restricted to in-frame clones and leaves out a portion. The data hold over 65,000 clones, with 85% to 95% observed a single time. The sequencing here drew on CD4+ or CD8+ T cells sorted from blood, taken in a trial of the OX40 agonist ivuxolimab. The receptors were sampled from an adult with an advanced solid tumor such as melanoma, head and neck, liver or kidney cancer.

CDR3 sequence reads: CASSQGTVLQETQYF. The CDR3 DNA follows: TGTGCCAGCAGCCAAGGGACTGTTCTCCAAGAGACCCAGTACTTC. The V call is TRBV11-2, the J call TRBJ2-5; D possibly corresponds to TRBD2 (6 bases). CDR3 length equals 15 residues. The germline gives CDR1 SGHAT, CDR2 FQNNGV. The V gene lost 5 bases and the J gene lost 1 base, with 14 bases spanning the gap.

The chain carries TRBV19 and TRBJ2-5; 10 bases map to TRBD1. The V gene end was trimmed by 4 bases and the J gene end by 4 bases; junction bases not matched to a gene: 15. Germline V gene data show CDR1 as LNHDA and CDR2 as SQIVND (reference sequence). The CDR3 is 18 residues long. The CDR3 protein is CASSSLRTGTGEGETQYF. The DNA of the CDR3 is TGTGCCAGTAGTAGCCTTCGTACCGGGACAGGGGAGGGAGAGACCCAGTACTTC.

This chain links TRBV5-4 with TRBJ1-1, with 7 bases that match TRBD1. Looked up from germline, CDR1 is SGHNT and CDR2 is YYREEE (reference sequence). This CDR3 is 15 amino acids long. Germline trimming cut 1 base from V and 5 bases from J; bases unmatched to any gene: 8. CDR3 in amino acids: CASSLPGTALTEAFF. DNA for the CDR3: TGTGCCAGCAGCTTGCCCGGGACAGCCTTAACTGAAGCTTTCTTT.

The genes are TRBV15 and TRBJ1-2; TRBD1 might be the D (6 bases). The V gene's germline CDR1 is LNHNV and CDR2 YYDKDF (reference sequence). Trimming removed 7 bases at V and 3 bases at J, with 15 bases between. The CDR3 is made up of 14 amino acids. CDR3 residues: CATTRRAGDYGYTF. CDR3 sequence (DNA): TGTGCCACCACCAGGAGAGCAGGGGACTATGGCTACACCTTC.

The CDR3 protein is CASSKGGTSIGEAFF. The CDR3 DNA is TGTGCCAGCAGTAAAGGTGGAACCTCAATCGGTGAAGCTTTCTTT. The chain links TRBV6-6 to TRBJ1-1; no clear D gene. Germline V gene data show CDR1 as MNHNY and CDR2 as SVGAGI (reference sequence). The CDR3 spans 15 residues. Trimming took off 5 bases at V and 7 bases at J, with 20 bases between the two ends.

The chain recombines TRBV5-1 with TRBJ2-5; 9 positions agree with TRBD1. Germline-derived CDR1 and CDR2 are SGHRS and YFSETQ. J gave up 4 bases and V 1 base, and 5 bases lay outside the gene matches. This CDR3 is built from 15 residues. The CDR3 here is CASSLIQGAGETQYF. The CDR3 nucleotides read TGCGCCAGCAGCTTGATACAGGGGGCTGGAGAGACCCAGTACTTC.

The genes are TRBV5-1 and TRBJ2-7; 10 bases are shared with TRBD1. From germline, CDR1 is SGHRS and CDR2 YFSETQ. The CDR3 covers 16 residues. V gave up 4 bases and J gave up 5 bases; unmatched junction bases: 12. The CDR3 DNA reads TGCGCCAGCAGCCCCTCGGGGACAGGGGCCGTCGACGAGCAGTACTTC. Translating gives CASSPSGTGAVDEQYF.

CDR3 sequence: CAWSVLRGKETQYF. The CDR3 DNA is TGTGCCTGGAGTGTATTGAGGGGGAAAGAGACCCAGTACTTC. V gene TRBV30 combines with J gene TRBJ2-5, with a weak D call TRBD1 (6 bases). V gave up 0 bases and J gave up 3 bases, with 11 bases separating them. Germline V gene data show CDR1 as GTSNPN and CDR2 as SVGIG (reference sequence). This CDR3 is 14 amino acids long.

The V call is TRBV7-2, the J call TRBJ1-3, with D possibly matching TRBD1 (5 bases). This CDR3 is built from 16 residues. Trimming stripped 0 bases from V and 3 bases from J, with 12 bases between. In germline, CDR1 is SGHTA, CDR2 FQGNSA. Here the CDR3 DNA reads TGTGCCAGCAGCTTAGCTGTGGGGCTATTTGGAAACACCATATATTTT. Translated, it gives CASSLAVGLFGNTIYF.

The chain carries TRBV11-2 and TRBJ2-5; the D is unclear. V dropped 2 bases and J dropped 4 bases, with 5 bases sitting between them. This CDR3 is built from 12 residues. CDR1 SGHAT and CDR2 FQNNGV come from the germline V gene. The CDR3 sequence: CASSLYGETQYF. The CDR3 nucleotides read TGTGCCAGCAGCTTATACGGAGAGACCCAGTACTTC. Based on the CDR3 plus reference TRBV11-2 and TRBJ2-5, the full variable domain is EAGVAQSPRYKIIEKRQSVAFWCNPISGHATLYWYQQILGQGPKLLIQFQNNGVVDDSQLPKDRFSAERLKGVDSTLKIQPAKLEDSAVYLCASSLYGETQYFGPGTRLLVL.

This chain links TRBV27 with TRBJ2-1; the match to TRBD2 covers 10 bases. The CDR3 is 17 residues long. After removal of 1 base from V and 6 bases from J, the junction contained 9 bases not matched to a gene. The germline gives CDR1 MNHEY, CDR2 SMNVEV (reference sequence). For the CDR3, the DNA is TGTGCCAGCAGTTTATGGGGAAGCGGGGGGGCTCCCAATGAGCAGTTCTTC. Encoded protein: CASSLWGSGGAPNEQFF.

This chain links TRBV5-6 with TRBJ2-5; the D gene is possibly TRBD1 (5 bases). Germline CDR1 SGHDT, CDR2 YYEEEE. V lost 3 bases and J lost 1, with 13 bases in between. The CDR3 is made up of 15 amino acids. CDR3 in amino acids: CASSYRQSFQETQYF. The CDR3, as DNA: TGTGCCAGCAGCTACCGACAGTCCTTCCAAGAGACCCAGTACTTC.

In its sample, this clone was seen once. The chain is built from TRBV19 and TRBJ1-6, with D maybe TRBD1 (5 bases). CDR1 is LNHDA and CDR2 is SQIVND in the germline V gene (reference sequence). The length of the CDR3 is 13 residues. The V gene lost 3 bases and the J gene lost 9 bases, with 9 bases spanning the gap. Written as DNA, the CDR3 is TGTGCCAGTAGTATCGTGGGGACTTCACCCCTCCACTTT. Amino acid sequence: CASSIVGTSPLHF.

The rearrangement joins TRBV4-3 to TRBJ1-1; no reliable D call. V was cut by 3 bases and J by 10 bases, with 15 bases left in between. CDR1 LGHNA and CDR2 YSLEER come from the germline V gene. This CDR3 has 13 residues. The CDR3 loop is CASSHPVGSGAFF. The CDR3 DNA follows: TGCGCCAGCAGCCACCCCGTAGGGAGTGGAGCTTTCTTT.

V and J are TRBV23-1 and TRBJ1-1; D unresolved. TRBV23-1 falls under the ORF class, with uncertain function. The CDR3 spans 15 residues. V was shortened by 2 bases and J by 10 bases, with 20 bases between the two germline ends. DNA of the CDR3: TGCGCCAGCAGTCAAAGGACGGCCGGACGGCTTAGAGCTTTCTTT. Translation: CASSQRTAGRLRAFF.

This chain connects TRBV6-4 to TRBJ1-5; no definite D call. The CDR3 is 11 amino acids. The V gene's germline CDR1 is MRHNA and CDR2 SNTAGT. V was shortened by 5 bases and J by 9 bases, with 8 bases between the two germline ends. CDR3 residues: CASSKVGPQHF. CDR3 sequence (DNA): TGTGCCAGCAGTAAGGTAGGGCCCCAGCATTTT.

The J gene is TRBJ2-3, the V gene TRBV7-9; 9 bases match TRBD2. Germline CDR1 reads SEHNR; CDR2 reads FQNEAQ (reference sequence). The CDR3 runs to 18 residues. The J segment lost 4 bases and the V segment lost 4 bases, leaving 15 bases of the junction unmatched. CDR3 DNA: TGTGCCAGCAGCTCCCCCGGTAGTAGCGGGAGTGGCTCAGATACGCAGTATTTT. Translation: CASSSPGSSGSGSDTQYF.

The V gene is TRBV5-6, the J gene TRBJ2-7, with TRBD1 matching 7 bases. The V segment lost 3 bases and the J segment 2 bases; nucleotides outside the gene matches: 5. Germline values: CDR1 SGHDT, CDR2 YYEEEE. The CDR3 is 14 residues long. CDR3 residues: CASSSTGLPYEQYF. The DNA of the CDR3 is TGTGCCAGCAGCTCGACAGGGCTCCCCTACGAGCAGTACTTC. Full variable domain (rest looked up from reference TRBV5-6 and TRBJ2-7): DAGVTQSPTHLIKTRGQQVTLRCSPKSGHDTVSWYQQALGQGPQFIFQYYEEEERQRGNFPDRFSGHQFPNYSSELNVNALLLGDSALYLCASSSTGLPYEQYFGPGTRLTVT.

For the CDR3, the DNA is TGTGCCAGCAGCAGCGGGGTCACCCAAGAGACCCAGTACTTC. Translating it yields CASSSGVTQETQYF. The rearrangement joins TRBV5-4 to TRBJ2-5; TRBD2 matches at 7 bases. The CDR3 loop spans 14 amino acids. V lost 4 bases, J lost 1 base, and 4 bases stayed unmatched. Germline lookup yields CDR1 SGHNT and CDR2 YYREEE (reference sequence).

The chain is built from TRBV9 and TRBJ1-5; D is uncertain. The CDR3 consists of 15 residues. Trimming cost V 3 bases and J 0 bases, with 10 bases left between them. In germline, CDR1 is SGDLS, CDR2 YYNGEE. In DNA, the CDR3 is TGTGCCAGCAGCGCGGGAGTAAATAGCAATCAGCCCCAGCATTTT. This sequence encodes CASSAGVNSNQPQHF. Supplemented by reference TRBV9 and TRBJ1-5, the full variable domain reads DSGVTQTPKHLITATGQRVTLRCSPRSGDLSVYWYQQSLDQGLQFLIQYYNGEERAKGNILERFSAQQFPDLHSELNLSSLELGDSALYFCASSAGVNSNQPQHFGDGTRLSIL.

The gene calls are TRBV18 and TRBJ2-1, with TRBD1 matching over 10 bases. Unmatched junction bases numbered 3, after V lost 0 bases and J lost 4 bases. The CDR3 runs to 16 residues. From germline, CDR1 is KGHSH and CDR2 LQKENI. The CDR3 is CASSPPGQGSYNEQFF. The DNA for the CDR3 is TGTGCCAGCTCACCACCGGGACAGGGGTCGTACAATGAGCAGTTCTTC.

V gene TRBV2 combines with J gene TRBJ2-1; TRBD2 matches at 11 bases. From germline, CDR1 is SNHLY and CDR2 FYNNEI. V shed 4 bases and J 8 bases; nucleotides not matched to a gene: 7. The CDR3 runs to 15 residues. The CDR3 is CASSGLAGPLDEQFF. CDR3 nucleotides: TGTGCCAGCAGTGGACTAGCGGGGCCTTTGGATGAGCAGTTCTTC.

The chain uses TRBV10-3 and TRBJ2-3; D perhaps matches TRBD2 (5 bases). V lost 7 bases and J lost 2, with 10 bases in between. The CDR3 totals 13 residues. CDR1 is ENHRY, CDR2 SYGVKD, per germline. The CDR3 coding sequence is TGTGCCATCAAGGAGGTAGCCACAGATACGCAGTATTTT. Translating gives CAIKEVATDTQYF.

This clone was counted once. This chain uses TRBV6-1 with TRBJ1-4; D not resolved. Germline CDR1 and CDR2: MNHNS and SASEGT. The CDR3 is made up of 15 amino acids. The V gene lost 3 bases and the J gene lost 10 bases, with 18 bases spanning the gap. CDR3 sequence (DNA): TGTGCCAGCAGTGACGGCCAGGCCCCCCGTGGAAAACTGTTTTTT. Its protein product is CASSDGQAPRGKLFF.

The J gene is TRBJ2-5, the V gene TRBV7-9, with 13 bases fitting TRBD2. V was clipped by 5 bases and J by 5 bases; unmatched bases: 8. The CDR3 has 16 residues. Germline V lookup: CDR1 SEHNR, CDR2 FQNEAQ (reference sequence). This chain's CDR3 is CASSLGLAGVGETQYF. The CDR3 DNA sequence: TGTGCCAGCAGCCTAGGACTAGCGGGAGTCGGTGAGACCCAGTACTTC.

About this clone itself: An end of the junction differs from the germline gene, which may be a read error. This CDR3 reads CAGSLDSTDTQYF. CDR3 bases: TGCGCCGGCAGTTTAGACAGCACAGATACGCAGTATTTT. The chain has TRBV5-1 and TRBJ2-3, with D hard to call. The CDR3 covers 13 residues. The germline V gene encodes CDR1 SGHRS and CDR2 YFSETQ.

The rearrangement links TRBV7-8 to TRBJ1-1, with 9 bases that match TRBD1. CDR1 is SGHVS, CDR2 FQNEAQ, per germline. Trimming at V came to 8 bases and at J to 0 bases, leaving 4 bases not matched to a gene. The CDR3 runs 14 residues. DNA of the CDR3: TGTGCCAGCGGCGACAGGGGGTTGAACACTGAAGCTTTCTTT. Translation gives CASGDRGLNTEAFF.

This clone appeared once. CDR3 DNA sequence: TGTGCCAGCAGCTTTGGTTGGGGGCAGGAAAGCTCTGGGGCCAACGTCCTGACTTTC. Protein product: CASSFGWGQESSGANVLTF. V gene TRBV27 combines with J gene TRBJ2-6, with D perhaps matching TRBD1 (6 bases). Trimming pared 6 bases from V and 0 bases from J, leaving 21 bases between. The germline V gene encodes CDR1 MNHEY and CDR2 SMNVEV (reference sequence). The CDR3 is 19 amino acids.

CDR3 bases: TGTGCCAGCCGCAACAGAAATCAGCCCCAGCATTTT. This codes for CASRNRNQPQHF. The chain combines TRBV27 with TRBJ1-5; no reliable D call. The CDR3 loop spans 12 amino acids. Deletions cut 8 bases from V and 4 bases from J, with 9 bases between. Germline CDR1 is MNHEY and CDR2 is SMNVEV (reference sequence).

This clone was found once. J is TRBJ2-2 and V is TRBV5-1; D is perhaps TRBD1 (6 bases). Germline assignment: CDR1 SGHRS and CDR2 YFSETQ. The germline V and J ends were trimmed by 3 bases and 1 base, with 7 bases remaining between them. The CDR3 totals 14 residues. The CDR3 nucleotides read TGCGCCAGCAGCTCGACAGGGAACACCGGGGAGCTGTTTTTT. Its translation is CASSSTGNTGELFF.

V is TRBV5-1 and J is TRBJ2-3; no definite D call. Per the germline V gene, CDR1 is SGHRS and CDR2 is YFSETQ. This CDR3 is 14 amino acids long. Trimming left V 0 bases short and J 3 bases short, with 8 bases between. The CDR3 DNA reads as TGCGCCAGCAGCTTGGAGTTGGGGACAGATACGCAGTATTTT. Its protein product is CASSLELGTDTQYF.